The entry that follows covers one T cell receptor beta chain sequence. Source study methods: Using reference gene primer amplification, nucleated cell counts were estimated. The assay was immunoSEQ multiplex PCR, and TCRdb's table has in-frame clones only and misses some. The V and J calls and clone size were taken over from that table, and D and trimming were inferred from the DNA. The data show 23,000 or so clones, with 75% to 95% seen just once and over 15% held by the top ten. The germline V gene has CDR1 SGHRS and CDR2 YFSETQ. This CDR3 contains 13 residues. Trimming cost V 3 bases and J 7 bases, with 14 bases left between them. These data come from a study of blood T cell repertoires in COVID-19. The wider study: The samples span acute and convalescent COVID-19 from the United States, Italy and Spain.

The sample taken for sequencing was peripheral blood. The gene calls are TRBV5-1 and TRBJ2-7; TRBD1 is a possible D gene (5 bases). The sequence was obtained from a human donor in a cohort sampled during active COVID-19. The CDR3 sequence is CASSWTSNGEQYF. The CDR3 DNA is TGCGCCAGCAGCTGGACATCCAATGGGGAGCAGTACTTC.